One and the same sample provided the 31 T cell receptor beta chains below, sequenced in a study of T cell responses to AZD1222 COVID-19 vaccine. Libraries were prepared by immunoSEQ multiplex PCR; TCRdb keeps only in-frame clonotypes and omits some of them. The data contain around 140,000 clones, around 93% of them seen just once; the ten biggest clones take up about 4%. This material consisted of peripheral blood, taken 28 days after the second AZD1222 dose. These receptor sequences come from an adult who received the AZD1222 COVID-19 vaccine.

The chain employs TRBV20-1 and TRBJ2-7; TRBD2 matches 11 bases. The length of the CDR3 is 16 residues. Per germline, CDR1 DFQATT and CDR2 SNEGSKA (reference sequence). J lost 4 bases, V lost 3 bases, and 11 bases had no gene match. CDR3 in DNA: TGCAGTGCTAGTACCCCGACTAGCGGGGCGACATACGAGCAGTACTTC. The encoded protein is CSASTPTSGATYEQYF.

The rearrangement uses TRBV9 and TRBJ2-1; 8 nucleotides line up with TRBD2. The J segment lost 6 bases and the V segment lost 4 bases, leaving 12 bases of the junction unmatched. CDR1 SGDLS and CDR2 YYNGEE come from the germline V gene. The CDR3 spans 16 residues. The CDR3 loop reads CASSKIQRENLNEQFF. The CDR3 DNA reads as TGTGCCAGCAGCAAGATCCAGCGGGAGAACCTCAATGAGCAGTTCTTC.

Notes on this clone: The same CDR3 also results from other DNA sequences found in this sample. The chain links TRBV5-6 to TRBJ2-1; the match to TRBD2 covers 11 bases. The CDR3 covers 17 residues. Germline V gives CDR1 SGHDT, CDR2 YYEEEE. With V trimmed by 4 bases and J by 5 bases, 11 bases remained unmatched. Here the CDR3 reads CASSRLLAGAADNEQFF. DNA for the CDR3: TGTGCCAGCAGCCGCCTACTAGCGGGGGCCGCAGACAATGAGCAGTTCTTC.

This chain joins TRBV5-1 and TRBJ2-1; 15 positions agree with TRBD2. The CDR3 is made up of 19 amino acids. Per the germline V gene, CDR1 is SGHRS and CDR2 is YFSETQ. Trimming cost V 0 bases and J 6 bases; bases outside gene matches: 10. The CDR3 spells CASSLVSGLAGGQGNEQFF. The DNA for the CDR3 is TGCGCCAGCAGCTTGGTATCCGGACTAGCGGGAGGGCAAGGCAATGAGCAGTTCTTC.

The CDR3 spells CASSWDRASTGELFF. CDR3 DNA: TGTGCCAGTAGTTGGGACAGGGCTAGCACCGGGGAGCTGTTTTTT. The V gene is TRBV19, the J gene TRBJ2-2, with TRBD1 matching 9 bases. Germline lookup yields CDR1 LNHDA and CDR2 SQIVND (reference sequence). This CDR3 has 15 residues. V was clipped by 5 bases and J by 4 bases; unmatched bases: 5.

The J gene is TRBJ2-5, the V gene TRBV6-1; possibly TRBD1 or TRBD2 for D (5 bases each). The germline V gene encodes CDR1 MNHNS and CDR2 SASEGT. The CDR3 is 15 residues long. Trimming removed 1 base from V and 4 bases from J, with 13 bases in between. The CDR3 protein is CASSEVGDVGETQYF. As DNA, the CDR3 is TGTGCCAGCAGTGAAGTAGGGGACGTCGGAGAGACCCAGTACTTC.

The chain couples TRBV12-5 to TRBJ1-1; no clear D. CDR3 length: 13 amino acids. Germline CDR1 and CDR2: LGHNT and FRNRAP. V was pared by 0 bases and J by 4 bases, with 6 bases between. As DNA, the CDR3 is TGTGCTAGTGGTTTGGTACGTGGCACTGAAGCTTTCTTT. This sequence encodes CASGLVRGTEAFF.

The V gene is TRBV18, the J gene TRBJ2-7; D remains ambiguous. CDR1 and CDR2 (germline): KGHSH, LQKENI. This CDR3 is 17 amino acids long. With 0 bases removed from V and 0 bases from J, the gap between germline ends came to 15 bases. In nucleotides, the CDR3 is TGTGCCAGCTCACCACCAGAGTGGCAGCCAAGCTCCTACGAGCAGTACTTC. Amino acids: CASSPPEWQPSSYEQYF.

The chain is built from TRBV27 and TRBJ2-7; the match to TRBD1 covers 9 bases. Germline CDR1 and CDR2: MNHEY and SMNVEV (reference sequence). CDR3 length: 17 amino acids. J lost 4 bases, V lost 1 base, and 11 bases had no gene match. CDR3 in DNA: TGTGCCAGCAGTTTATTGGCCCAGGGGACAGGGCCTTACGAGCAGTACTTC. Translating gives CASSLLAQGTGPYEQYF.

This chain uses TRBV12-3 or TRBV12-4 with TRBJ2-7; a possible D gene is TRBD1 (5 bases). V lost 5 bases to trimming and J lost 2 bases, with 10 bases between them. The CDR3 is 13 amino acids. The CDR3 loop is CASSPRQTYEQYF. The CDR3 DNA reads TGTGCCAGCAGTCCCCGACAGACCTACGAGCAGTACTTC.

V usage is TRBV5-4 and J usage is TRBJ2-1, with D possibly being TRBD2 (6 bases). Trimming pared 0 bases from V and 9 bases from J, leaving 16 bases between. The CDR3 is made up of 15 amino acids. Germline V lookup: CDR1 SGHNT, CDR2 YYREEE (reference sequence). The chain's CDR3 is CASSLGGLASGEQFF. CDR3 in DNA: TGTGCCAGCAGCTTGGGGGGTCTAGCGTCGGGTGAGCAGTTCTTC.

The CDR3 reads CASSVGGSNQPQHF. The CDR3 DNA follows: TGTGCCAGCAGCGTAGGGGGTAGCAATCAGCCCCAGCATTTT. This chain connects TRBV9 to TRBJ1-5; no reliable D call. The CDR3 runs 14 residues. The V end lost 0 bases, the J end lost 0 bases, and 4 bases lay between the germline ends. CDR1 is SGDLS, CDR2 YYNGEE, per germline.

The V and J genes are TRBV4-1 and TRBJ2-7; 7 bases agree with TRBD1. Germline V lookup: CDR1 MGHRA, CDR2 YSYEKL. Trimming took 1 base from V and 2 from J; bases not matched to a gene: 8. This CDR3 is 16 amino acids long. The CDR3 region is CASSQAQGDFTYEQYF. The CDR3 DNA reads as TGCGCCAGCAGCCAAGCTCAGGGGGATTTTACCTACGAGCAGTACTTC.

This chain uses TRBV5-1 with TRBJ2-1, with 12 bases that match TRBD2. CDR1 and CDR2 from the germline V gene are SGHRS and YFSETQ. The CDR3 length is 16 residues. With 1 base clipped from V and 4 bases from J, the junction kept 3 bases outside the gene matches. CDR3 loop: CASSLTTSGGYNEQFF. The DNA for the CDR3 is TGCGCCAGCAGCTTGACCACTAGCGGGGGGTACAATGAGCAGTTCTTC. The full variable domain, with the rest looked up from reference TRBV5-1 and TRBJ2-1, is KAGVTQTPRYLIKTRGQQVTLSCSPISGHRSVSWYQQTPGQGLQFLFEYFSETQRNKGNFPGRFSGRQFSNSRSEMNVSTLELGDSALYLCASSLTTSGGYNEQFFGPGTRLTVL.

The chain combines TRBV6-5 with TRBJ1-1; 9 bases are a match to TRBD1. CDR3 length: 15 amino acids. Trimming took 5 bases from V and 5 from J; bases not matched to a gene: 9. Germline V gene lookup returns CDR1 MNHEY and CDR2 SVGAGI. In nucleotides, the CDR3 is TGTGCCAGCAGTCCGGGGGACAGGGTTGAGACTGAAGCTTTCTTT. It is translated as CASSPGDRVETEAFF.

The chain uses TRBV7-3 and TRBJ2-1; TRBD2 aligns across 8 bases. Trimming cost V 1 base and J 16 bases; bases outside gene matches: 9. The germline CDR1 and CDR2 sequences are SGHTA and FQGTGA. The CDR3 spans 13 residues. CDR3 loop: CASSLNWLAGKFF. CDR3 nucleotides: TGTGCCAGCAGCTTAAACTGGTTAGCGGGAAAATTCTTC.

With respect to this clone: The junction differs from germline at one of its ends, possibly a read error. V and J are TRBV6-5 and TRBJ1-6; D might be TRBD1 (6 bases). The CDR3 contains 10 residues. Per germline, CDR1 MNHEY and CDR2 SVGAGI. The CDR3 region is CASRETGTTF. The CDR3 DNA follows: TGTGCCAGCAGGGAGACCGGGACAACGTTT.

The chain uses TRBV12-5 and TRBJ1-4, with D maybe TRBD1 (5 bases). Trimming cost V 6 bases and J 3 bases, with 14 bases left between them. CDR3 length: 15 residues. Germline CDR1 and CDR2: LGHNT and FRNRAP. This CDR3 reads CASGRSGMSNEKLFF. In DNA form, the CDR3 reads TGTGCTAGTGGAAGGTCAGGGATGTCTAATGAAAAACTGTTTTTT.

The rearrangement links TRBV27 to TRBJ1-5; TRBD1 matches at 7 bases. This CDR3 has 17 amino acids. After removal of 5 bases from V and 5 bases from J, the junction contained 15 bases not matched to a gene. From germline, CDR1 is MNHEY and CDR2 SMNVEV (reference sequence). Written as DNA, the CDR3 is TGTGCCAGCAGTGCGACAGGGAGGGCTTCCCTATATCAGCCCCAGCATTTT. Translation gives CASSATGRASLYQPQHF.

This clone has a handful of counts. In DNA form, the CDR3 reads TGTGCCAGTAGTATAGATCAGGGGTCCATTCAGTACTTC. Amino acids: CASSIDQGSIQYF. The chain links TRBV19 to TRBJ2-4; perhaps TRBD1 as D (6 bases). The CDR3 totals 13 residues. The V gene's germline CDR1 is LNHDA and CDR2 SQIVND (reference sequence). Trimming cost V 0 bases and J 9 bases, with 9 bases left between them.

The rearrangement joins TRBV5-3 to TRBJ2-4; 7 bases match TRBD2. TRBV5-3 is an ORF for which the function is uncertain. The length of the CDR3 is 17 residues. V shed 0 bases and J 1 base; nucleotides not matched to a gene: 7. CDR3 nucleotide sequence: TGTGCCAGAAGCTTGGCCGAAAGCGGGGCTGCCAAAAACATTCAGTACTTC. It encodes CARSLAESGAAKNIQYF.

The CDR3 DNA reads TGTGCCAGCAGTGCCTCCGGGACGGTCTCCTACAATGAGCAGTTCTTC. Amino acids: CASSASGTVSYNEQFF. This chain joins TRBV27 and TRBJ2-1; tentatively, D is TRBD1 or TRBD2 (5 bases each). The germline gives CDR1 MNHEY, CDR2 SMNVEV (reference sequence). V lost 5 bases and J 0 bases, leaving 14 bases between the germline ends. The length of the CDR3 is 16 residues.

The chain combines TRBV29-1 with TRBJ1-4, with TRBD1 matching over 9 bases. The trim removed 1 base at V and 8 bases at J, leaving 2 bases unmatched. Germline lookup yields CDR1 SQVTM and CDR2 ANQGSEA. The CDR3 contains 13 residues. The CDR3 DNA sequence: TGCAGCGTTGAAGTGGGACAGGGAGAAAAACTGTTTTTT. It translates to CSVEVGQGEKLFF.

The rearrangement joins TRBV19 to TRBJ2-2; no reliable D call. This CDR3 is 14 amino acids long. Germline loops: CDR1 LNHDA, CDR2 SQIVND (reference sequence). Trimming left V 3 bases short and J 1 base short, with 6 bases between. The CDR3 DNA reads as TGTGCCAGTAGTATCAACTGGAACACCGGGGAGCTGTTTTTT. This sequence encodes CASSINWNTGELFF.

This chain connects TRBV7-9 to TRBJ2-4, with 11 bases fitting TRBD2. The CDR3 runs 16 residues. Germline assignment: CDR1 SEHNR and CDR2 FQNEAQ (reference sequence). V shed 5 bases, J shed 3 bases, and the junction held 6 bases outside the gene matches. CDR3 DNA: TGTGCCAGCAGCCGCTCGACTAGCGGGGTCAAAAACATTCAGTACTTC. As protein: CASSRSTSGVKNIQYF.

In DNA form, the CDR3 reads TGTGCCAGCAGCTTAGAGACAGCCACCGAAGCTTTCTTT. It translates to CASSLETATEAFF. The rearrangement uses TRBV7-8 and TRBJ1-1; D perhaps matches TRBD1 (5 bases). The CDR3 totals 13 residues. V lost 1 base and J 8 bases, leaving 11 bases between the germline ends. Germline-derived CDR1 and CDR2 are SGHVS and FQNEAQ.

V is TRBV30 and J is TRBJ2-1, with D perhaps TRBD1 (6 bases). The CDR3 is 10 residues long. Germline CDR1 reads GTSNPN; CDR2 reads SVGIG (reference sequence). V was clipped by 3 bases and J by 12 bases, with 9 bases between them. The CDR3 bases are TGTGCCTGGAGCGGACAGAGGCAGTTCTTC. It translates to CAWSGQRQFF.

This rearrangement joins TRBV2 to TRBJ2-7; D remains unclear. Germline V gene data show CDR1 as SNHLY and CDR2 as FYNNEI. V lost 1 base and J lost 2, with 12 bases in between. This CDR3 has 15 residues. This CDR3 is CASSEVAASTYEQYF. The CDR3 nucleotides read TGTGCCAGCAGTGAAGTGGCAGCGTCCACCTACGAGCAGTACTTC.

This chain uses TRBV5-1 with TRBJ2-7, with D perhaps TRBD1 (6 bases). The germline V gene has CDR1 SGHRS and CDR2 YFSETQ. V was shortened by 6 bases and J by 3 bases, with 13 bases between the two germline ends. The length of the CDR3 is 13 residues. CDR3 nucleotides: TGCGCCAGCAACACAGGGATAGGCTACGAGCAGTACTTC. Translated, it gives CASNTGIGYEQYF.

CDR3 protein: CASTLSGVNTEAFF. The CDR3 bases are TGTGCCAGCACTCTCTCGGGGGTAAACACTGAAGCTTTCTTT. The chain couples TRBV4-2 to TRBJ1-1, with a tentative D call TRBD1 (5 bases). V was clipped by 7 bases and J by 2 bases, with 14 bases between them. Germline assignment: CDR1 LGHNA and CDR2 YNFKEQ. The CDR3 runs 14 residues.

This clone was seen a handful of times. V usage is TRBV3-1 (or the pseudogene TRBV3-2) and J usage is TRBJ2-3; 8 bases are shared with TRBD2. CDR3 size: 15 residues. CDR1 and CDR2 from the germline V gene are LGHDT and YNNKEL (reference sequence). The V gene end was trimmed by 2 bases and the J gene end by 3 bases; junction bases not matched to a gene: 4. This CDR3 reads CASSQTGGRTDTQYF. DNA for the CDR3: TGTGCCAGCAGCCAAACGGGGGGGCGGACAGATACGCAGTATTTT.